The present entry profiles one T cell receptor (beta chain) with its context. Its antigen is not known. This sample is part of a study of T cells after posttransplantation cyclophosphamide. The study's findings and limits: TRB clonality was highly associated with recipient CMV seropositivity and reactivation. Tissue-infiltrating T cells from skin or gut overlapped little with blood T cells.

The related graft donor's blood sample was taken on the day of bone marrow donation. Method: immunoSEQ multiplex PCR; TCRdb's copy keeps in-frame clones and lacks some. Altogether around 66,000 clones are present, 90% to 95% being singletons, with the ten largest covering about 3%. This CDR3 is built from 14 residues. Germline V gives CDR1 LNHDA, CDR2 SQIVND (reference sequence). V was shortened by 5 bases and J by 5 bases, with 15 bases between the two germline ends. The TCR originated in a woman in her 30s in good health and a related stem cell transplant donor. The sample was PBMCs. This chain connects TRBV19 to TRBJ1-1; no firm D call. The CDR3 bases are TGTGCCAGTAGTTACCGGGAGCTAGGGACTGAAGCTTTCTTT. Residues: CASSYRELGTEAFF.